The clone carrying this T cell receptor (beta chain) turned up a few times. Its target is not known. This sample was taken from a study of Tregs in tolerant kidney transplant recipients. Study information: Antibodies separated recipient from donor cells.

Profiling relied on immunoSEQ multiplex PCR, and the TCRdb table lists in-frame clones only, not all of them. The sample carries approximately 17,000 clones, more than 60% recorded once. The germline V gene encodes CDR1 SGHRS and CDR2 YFSETQ. The CDR3 is 13 residues long. V gave up 4 bases and J gave up 4 bases, with 11 bases separating them. This TCR came from a human donor in good health. The chain combines TRBV5-1 with TRBJ1-2; the D is unclear. The sequenced sample consisted of Tregs from blood cultured with allogeneic cells. CDR3 DNA sequence: TGCGCCAGCAGCCAGGACGGAGTCTATGGCTACACCTTC. As protein: CASSQDGVYGYTF.